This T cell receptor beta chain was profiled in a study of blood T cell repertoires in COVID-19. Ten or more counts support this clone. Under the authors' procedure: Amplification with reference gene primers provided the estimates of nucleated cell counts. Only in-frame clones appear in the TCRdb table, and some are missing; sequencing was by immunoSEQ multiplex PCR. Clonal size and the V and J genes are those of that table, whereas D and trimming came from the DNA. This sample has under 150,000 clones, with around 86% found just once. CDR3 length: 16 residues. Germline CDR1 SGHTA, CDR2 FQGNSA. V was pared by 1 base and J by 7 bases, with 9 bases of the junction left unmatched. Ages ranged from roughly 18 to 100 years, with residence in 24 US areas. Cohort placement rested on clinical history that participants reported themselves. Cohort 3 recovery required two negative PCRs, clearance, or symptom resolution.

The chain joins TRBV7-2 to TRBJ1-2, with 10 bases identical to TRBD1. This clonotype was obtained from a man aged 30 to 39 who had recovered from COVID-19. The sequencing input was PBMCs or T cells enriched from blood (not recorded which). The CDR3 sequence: CASSLERDRGRGGYTF. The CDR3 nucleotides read TGTGCCAGCAGCTTAGAACGGGACAGGGGCCGCGGTGGCTACACCTTC.